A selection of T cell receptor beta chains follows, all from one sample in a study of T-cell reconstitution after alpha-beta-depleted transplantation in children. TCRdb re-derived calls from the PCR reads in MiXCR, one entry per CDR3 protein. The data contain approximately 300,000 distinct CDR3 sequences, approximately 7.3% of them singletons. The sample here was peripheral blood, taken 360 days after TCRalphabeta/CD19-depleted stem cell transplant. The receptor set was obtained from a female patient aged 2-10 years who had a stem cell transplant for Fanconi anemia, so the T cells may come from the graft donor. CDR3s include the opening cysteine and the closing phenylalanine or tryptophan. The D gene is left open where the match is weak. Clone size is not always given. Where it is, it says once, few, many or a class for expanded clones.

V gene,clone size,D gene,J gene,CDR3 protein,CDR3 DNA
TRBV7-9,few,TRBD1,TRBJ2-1,CASSWWGQVRSNEQFF,TGTGCCAGCAGCTGGTGGGGACAGGTCAGATCCAATGAGCAGTTCTTC
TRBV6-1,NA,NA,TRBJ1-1,CASMRSPNTEAFF,TGTGCCAGCATGCGGAGCCCGAACACTGAAGCTTTCTTT
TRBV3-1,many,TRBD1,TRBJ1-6,CASSPWDRGDNSPLHF,TGTGCCAGCAGCCCCTGGGACAGGGGCGACAATTCACCCCTCCACTTT
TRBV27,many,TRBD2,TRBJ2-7,CASSFDWEGEQYF,TGTGCCAGCAGTTTCGACTGGGAGGGGGAGCAGTACTTC
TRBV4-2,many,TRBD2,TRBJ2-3,CASSQGLDPLDTQYF,TGTGCCAGCAGCCAGGGACTAGACCCACTGGATACGCAGTATTTT
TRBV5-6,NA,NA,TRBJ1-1,CASSLWVANTEAFF,TGTGCCAGCAGCTTGTGGGTGGCTAACACTGAAGCTTTCTTT
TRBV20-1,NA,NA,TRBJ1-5,CSAGQDVFPNQPQHF,TGCAGTGCGGGGCAGGACGTTTTCCCAAATCAGCCCCAGCATTTT
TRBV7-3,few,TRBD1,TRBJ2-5,CASSIDRGPFETQYF,TGTGCCAGCAGCATCGACAGGGGGCCTTTCGAGACCCAGTACTTC
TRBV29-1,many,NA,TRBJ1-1,CSADGHHEAFF,TGCAGCGCCGACGGACACCATGAAGCTTTCTTT
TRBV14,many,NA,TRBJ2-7,CASSQIGISEQYF,TGTGCCAGCAGCCAAATCGGGATAAGCGAGCAGTACTTC
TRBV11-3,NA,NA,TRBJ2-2,CASSLGWRTGELFF,TGTGCCAGCAGCCTGGGGTGGAGAACCGGGGAGCTGTTTTTT
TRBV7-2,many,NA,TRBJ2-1,CASSTQGLNEQFF,TGTGCCAGCAGCACTCAGGGGTTAAATGAGCAGTTCTTC
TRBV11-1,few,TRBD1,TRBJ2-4,CASSLGVGQGNIQYF,TGTGCCAGCAGCTTGGGCGTGGGACAGGGAAACATTCAGTACTTC
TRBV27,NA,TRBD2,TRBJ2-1,CASSSPTSGGGYNEQFF,TGTGCCAGCAGTTCCCCCACAAGCGGGGGGGGTTACAATGAGCAGTTCTTC
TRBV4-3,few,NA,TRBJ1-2,CASSQGGTVNYGYTF,TGCGCCAGCAGCCAAGGGGGGACTGTGAACTATGGCTACACCTTC
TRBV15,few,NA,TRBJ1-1,CATSGGRGFMNTEAFF,TGTGCCACCAGCGGCGGGAGGGGGTTCATGAACACTGAAGCTTTCTTT
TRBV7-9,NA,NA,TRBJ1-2,CASSLGASFSNYGYTF,TGTGCCAGCAGCTTAGGGGCCAGCTTCTCTAACTATGGCTACACCTTC
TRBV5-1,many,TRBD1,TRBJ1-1,CASSRSGQVNTEAFF,TGCGCCAGCAGCCGATCGGGACAGGTGAACACTGAAGCTTTCTTT
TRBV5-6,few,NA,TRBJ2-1,CASSLGGNHNEQFF,TGTGCCAGCAGCTTGGGGGGGAACCACAATGAGCAGTTCTTC
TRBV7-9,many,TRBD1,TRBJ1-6,CASSPRDSHSPLHF,TGTGCCAGCAGCCCGAGGGACAGCCATTCACCCCTCCACTTT
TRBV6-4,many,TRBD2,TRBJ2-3,CASSDEAGSTDTQYF,TGTGCCAGCAGTGACGAAGCGGGGAGCACAGATACGCAGTATTTT
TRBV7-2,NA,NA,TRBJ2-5,CASSLAPLRETQYF,TGTGCCAGCAGCTTAGCCCCGCTCAGGGAGACCCAGTACTTC
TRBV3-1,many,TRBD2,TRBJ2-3,CASSDPSGGGASDTQYF,TGTGCCAGCAGCGACCCCTCCGGCGGGGGGGCCTCAGATACGCAGTATTTT